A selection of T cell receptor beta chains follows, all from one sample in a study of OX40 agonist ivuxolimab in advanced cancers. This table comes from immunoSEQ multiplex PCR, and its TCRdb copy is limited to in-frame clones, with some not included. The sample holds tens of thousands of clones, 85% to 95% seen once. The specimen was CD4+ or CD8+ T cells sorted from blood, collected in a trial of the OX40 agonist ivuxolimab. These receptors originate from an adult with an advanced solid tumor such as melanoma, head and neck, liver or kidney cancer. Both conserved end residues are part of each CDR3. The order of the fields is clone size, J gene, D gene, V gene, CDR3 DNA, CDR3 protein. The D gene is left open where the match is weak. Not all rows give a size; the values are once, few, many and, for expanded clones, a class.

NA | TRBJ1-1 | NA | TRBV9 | TGTGCCAGCAGCGTAGCCAGGAGGGAATCGGTGAACGCTGAAGCTTTCTTT | CASSVARRESVNAEAFF
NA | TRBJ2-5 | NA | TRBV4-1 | TGCGCCAGCAGCCCATACCAGGCGACAGACGGGACCCAGTACTTC | CASSPYQATDGTQYF
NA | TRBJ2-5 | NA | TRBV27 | TGTGCCAGCAGTCCGAGTGGGGCGGAGACCCAGTACTTC | CASSPSGAETQYF
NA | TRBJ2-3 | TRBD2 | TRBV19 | TGTGCCAGTAGCCCCGGACTAGCGGGAGTGGAGACGCAGTATTTT | CASSPGLAGVETQYF
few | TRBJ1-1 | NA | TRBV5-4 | TGTGCCAGCAGCTTGGACAGCTGGGACACTGAAGCTTTCTTT | CASSLDSWDTEAFF
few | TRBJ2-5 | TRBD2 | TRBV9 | TGTGCCAGCAGCGTATTTGCGGGAGCTCAGGAGACCCAGTACTTC | CASSVFAGAQETQYF
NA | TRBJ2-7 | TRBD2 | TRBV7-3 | TGTGCCAGCAGCTTACGGCCGGGACTAGCGGGACCTCAATCCTACGAGCAGTACTTC | CASSLRPGLAGPQSYEQYF
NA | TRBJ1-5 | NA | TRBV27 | TGTGCCAGCAGTCCCTCAGCGGCGAGCAATCAGCCCCAGCATTTT | CASSPSAASNQPQHF
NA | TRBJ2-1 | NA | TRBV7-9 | TGTGCCAGCAGCTTAGGCGACAATGAGCAGTTCTTC | CASSLGDNEQFF
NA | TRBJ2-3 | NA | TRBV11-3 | TGTGCCAGCAGCAGAGGGACCACAGATACGCAGTATTTT | CASSRGTTDTQYF
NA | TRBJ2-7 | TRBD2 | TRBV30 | TGTGCCGGAGAGGGGACTAGCGGGAACGAGCAGTACTTC | CAGEGTSGNEQYF
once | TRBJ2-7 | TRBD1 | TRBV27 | TGTGCCAGCAGCCCCACCAGGACAGGGGTTGGCGAGCAGTACTTC | CASSPTRTGVGEQYF
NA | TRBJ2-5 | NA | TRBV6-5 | TGTGCCAGCAGCTACCTGGGGGGCGGGAGAGAGACCCAGTACTTC | CASSYLGGGRETQYF
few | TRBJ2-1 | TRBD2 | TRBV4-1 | TGCGCCAGCAGGCGGACTAGCGGGAGTAATGAGCAGTTCTTC | CASRRTSGSNEQFF
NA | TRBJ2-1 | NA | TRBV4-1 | TGCGCCAGCAGCCAAGATAGGCAGGGGTACAATGAGCAGTTCTTC | CASSQDRQGYNEQFF
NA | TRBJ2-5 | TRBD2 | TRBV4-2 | TGTGCCAGCAGCCAAGGCCAGGGGGTAGCGGGAGTTCTTGAGACCCAGTACTTC | CASSQGQGVAGVLETQYF
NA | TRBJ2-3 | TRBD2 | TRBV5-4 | TGTGCCAGCAGCTTTGCGGGAGCAGATACGCAGTATTTT | CASSFAGADTQYF
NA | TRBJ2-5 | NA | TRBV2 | TGTGCCAGCAGTGGGGCCGAGTCAGTCCAAGAGACCCAGTACTTC | CASSGAESVQETQYF
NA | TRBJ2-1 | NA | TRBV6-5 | TGTGCCAGCAGTTCCTACGGGGATTACAATGAGCAGTTCTTC | CASSSYGDYNEQFF
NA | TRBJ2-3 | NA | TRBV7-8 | TGTGCCAGCAGCTTAGTTCTTTTGACAGCCCCGCGAAGCACAGATACGCAGTATTTT | CASSLVLLTAPRSTDTQYF
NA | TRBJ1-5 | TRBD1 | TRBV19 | TGTGCCAGCACCCCACGGGACAGGGGTTTGAGTCAGCCCCAGCATTTT | CASTPRDRGLSQPQHF
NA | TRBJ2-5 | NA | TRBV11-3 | TGTGCCAGCAGCTTAGGTGGGGCAGGGAACCAAGAGACCCAGTACTTC | CASSLGGAGNQETQYF
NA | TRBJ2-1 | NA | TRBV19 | TGTGCCAGTAGTTTCCTGGGGTCCCCTTATGAGCAGTTCTTC | CASSFLGSPYEQFF
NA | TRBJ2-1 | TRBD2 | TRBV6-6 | TGTGCCAGCAGTTACTCGACTAGCGGGAATAGGGGTGAGCAGTTCTTC | CASSYSTSGNRGEQFF
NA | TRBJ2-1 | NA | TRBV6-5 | TGTGCCAGCAGTTACTCGAGGGGGTTCGACAATGAGCAGTTCTTC | CASSYSRGFDNEQFF
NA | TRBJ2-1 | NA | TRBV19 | TGTGCCAGTACTCTGGACAGCTACAATGAGCAGTTCTTC | CASTLDSYNEQFF
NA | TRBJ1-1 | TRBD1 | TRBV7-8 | TGTGCCAGCAGCCACCAGGGGGCCTGGGGCACTGAAGCTTTCTTT | CASSHQGAWGTEAFF
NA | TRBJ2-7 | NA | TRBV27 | TGTGCCAGCAAACAATTGTCAACTTCCTACGAGCAGTACTTC | CASKQLSTSYEQYF
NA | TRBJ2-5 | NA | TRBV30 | TGTGCCTGGGCCTTCACGGGATGGGCAGGAGAGACCCAGTACTTC | CAWAFTGWAGETQYF
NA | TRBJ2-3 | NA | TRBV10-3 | TGTGCCATCAGTGAGTCGGGCGGTACTAGCACAGATACGCAGTATTTT | CAISESGGTSTDTQYF
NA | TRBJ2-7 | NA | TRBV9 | TGTGCCAGCAGCGGGACAGTTTCCTACGAGCAGCACTTC | CASSGTVSYEQHF